This TCR beta chain originates from a study of early T cells in non-severe SARS-CoV-2 infection (dated by TCRdb to the early 2020s). As for the study more broadly: Because TCR sequencing relied on bulk RNA taken from unsorted whole blood, pairing of alpha and beta chains was not possible.

Set within a cohort of healthcare workers in London, UK, this nested case-control study involved weekly PCR testing of nasopharyngeal swabs along with blood sampling. Healthcare workers were recruited during the week of the UK lockdown, between 23 and 31 March 2020, and followed weekly for up to about 15 weeks. Libraries were prepared through 5' RACE. The sequencing machine was a NextSeq 500. Unique molecular identifiers were attached to individual cDNA molecules in the TCR library protocol so that sequencing error and PCR bias could be corrected. Both TCR alpha and beta chains were sequenced, and tight co-correlation was observed between alpha and beta sequence abundances in each sample. The authors' pipeline ran thus. Decombinator V4 was used to annotate the V gene, J gene and CDR3 of the TCR sequences. Expanded TCRs were defined as changing significantly between any two time points under a Poisson model with p below 0.0001. TCR abundances were normalised to the total number of TCRs sequenced per sample and expressed as counts per million. TRAV1-2 paired with TRAJ12, TRAJ20 or TRAJ33 defined MAIT TCRs, while TRAV10 paired with TRAJ18 defined iNKT TCRs. A search of VDJdb, accessed on 1 November 2021, was run for TCRs annotated to CMV, EBV and SARS-CoV-2, with TCRs annotated for multiple antigens excluded. In-frame beta chains were kept once TCRdb had trimmed the public reads at Q25 with fastp and called clones with MiXCR. Entries are consolidated by CDR3 protein sequence, retaining the most common genes and DNA. In this record, the V and J calls reflect TCRdb's handling and not the investigators' own analysis. In this sample the table shows 51,000 or so distinct CDR3 sequences, 8% to 13% of which occur a single time. Approximately 13% of the sample lies in the top ten.

From the cysteine through the phenylalanine, the CDR3 covers 16 amino acids. Only the CDR3 part of the read is kept: 48 bases, read in frame from the first base. CDR1 and CDR2 (MGHRA, YSYEKL) derive from the germline V gene. V and J are truncated by 0 bases and 6 bases respectively, leaving an intervening sequence of 15 bases. Beyond this particular receptor, the publication reports: Matching against VDJdb was skewed toward anti-spike CD8 responses, likely underestimated virus-specific expansions, and missed private and CD4 specificities.

This clonotype has more than one count but fewer than ten. Its recognized antigen is unknown. Within one base of it there is no much larger clone, and no base qualities were kept. Sample: whole blood. This chain joins TRBV4-1 to TRBJ1-5; the D gene remains uncertain. The source is an adult who was a healthcare worker with PCR-confirmed SARS-CoV-2 infection or an uninfected control (not recorded which). The nucleotide sequence is given as TGCGCCAGCAGCCAAGAAGCGAGCGGCATCGGTCAGCCCCAGCATTTT. Its protein product is CASSQEASGIGQPQHF.